This TCR beta chain was sequenced during a study of cytomegalovirus exposure and HLA in healthy donors. V lost 5 bases to trimming and J lost 5 bases; unmatched junction nucleotides: 2. CDR3 size: 13 residues. Germline V gene lookup returns CDR1 SGHNT and CDR2 YYREEE (reference sequence). Both 60 Vbeta primers and 13 Jbeta primers went into the PCR. Generated by immunoSEQ multiplex PCR, the TCRdb table keeps only in-frame clones and is missing some. The data contain about 94,000 clones, more than 60% of them singletons. The chain is built from TRBV5-4 and TRBJ1-4; 8 nucleotides align to TRBD1. The source is a man aged 25-45 years in good health and CMV-seronegative. Sequencing was performed on PBMCs. The CDR3 region is CASRDRDNEKLFF. In DNA, the CDR3 is TGTGCCAGCAGGGACAGGGACAATGAAAAACTGTTTTTT.